These 21 T cell receptor beta chains came from one sample sequenced in a study of T-cell memory formation after mild COVID-19 (dated by TCRdb to 2020 to 2022). Library construction relied on 5' RACE. The data were produced on an Illumina NovaSeq 6000. TCRdb reran the public reads through fastp at Q25 and MiXCR, keeping productive beta chains. Rows matching on CDR3 protein sequence are summarized as one entry with the most common DNA and genes. Within this sample are tens of thousands of distinct CDR3 sequences, with approximately 15% of them counted one time only. The ten largest clones add up to approximately 39% of the sample. The sample was PBMCs or a T cell subset sorted from them (not recorded which). Receptors were obtained from a man younger than 35 who had mild COVID-19 (a few samples of this study predate the infection). The sample titles of this study are shuffled in the database, so cell type and time point are left out; the donor was told from shared clones.

This clonotype has just a few counts. The V and J genes are TRBV12-3 or TRBV12-4 and TRBJ2-2; D is uncertain. This CDR3 comprises 12 residues. Trimming took 5 bases from V and 6 from J, leaving 7 bases between them. In nucleotides, the CDR3 is TGTGCCAGCAGTGTAGGTGCCGGGGAGCTGTTTTTT. This codes for CASSVGAGELFF.

This clonotype was counted between two and nine times. The chain combines TRBV27 with TRBJ2-7; no clear D gene. CDR1 is MNHEY and CDR2 is SMNVEV in the germline V gene (reference sequence). The CDR3 consists of 14 residues. Trimming left V 3 bases short and J 0 bases short, with 9 bases between. The CDR3 loop reads CASSFSASSYEQYF. The CDR3 DNA is TGTGCCAGCAGTTTCAGTGCTTCCTCCTACGAGCAGTACTTC.

This clonotype has more than one count but fewer than ten. The rearrangement joins TRBV11-2 to TRBJ1-1; TRBD1 might be the D (5 bases). The CDR3 loop spans 14 amino acids. V was clipped by 1 base and J by 1 base, with 7 bases between them. The germline V gene encodes CDR1 SGHAT and CDR2 FQNNGV. The CDR3 loop reads CASSLGQTNTEAFF. CDR3 in DNA: TGTGCCAGCAGCTTAGGACAGACGAACACTGAAGCTTTCTTT. The full variable domain, with the rest looked up from reference TRBV11-2 and TRBJ1-1, is EAGVAQSPRYKIIEKRQSVAFWCNPISGHATLYWYQQILGQGPKLLIQFQNNGVVDDSQLPKDRFSAERLKGVDSTLKIQPAKLEDSAVYLCASSLGQTNTEAFFGQGTRLTVV.

This clonotype has more than one count but fewer than ten. The chain joins TRBV6-6 to TRBJ1-5; D may be TRBD1 (5 bases). With 11 bases removed from V and 7 bases from J, the gap between germline ends came to 18 bases. The germline V gene has CDR1 MNHNY and CDR2 SVGAGI (reference sequence). The CDR3 loop spans 13 amino acids. Written as DNA, the CDR3 is TGTGCCCTCCGGGGGGGATCGGGACAGCCCCAGCATTTT. Residues: CALRGGSGQPQHF.

The CDR3 nucleotides are TGTGCCAGCACCATAGGGGCGGGGACGACAGATACGCAGTATTTT. Translated, it gives CASTIGAGTTDTQYF. The chain couples TRBV27 to TRBJ2-3; TRBD2 is a possible D gene (6 bases). The CDR3 is 15 residues long. Trimming cost V 7 bases and J 3 bases, with 17 bases left between them. CDR1 is MNHEY and CDR2 is SMNVEV in the germline V gene (reference sequence).

This clonotype has only a few counts. V and J are TRBV12-3 or TRBV12-4 and TRBJ2-5; 7 bases are a match to TRBD2. V lost 3 bases and J lost 3; bases outside the gene matches: 1. The CDR3 length is 13 residues. CDR3 amino acids: CASSFAGEETQYF. DNA of the CDR3: TGTGCCAGCAGTTTTGCGGGGGAAGAGACCCAGTACTTC.

This clonotype was seen a handful of times. The CDR3 spells CASSLGLAGRNGELFF. The CDR3 DNA reads TGCGCCAGCAGCCTCGGACTAGCGGGGAGAAACGGGGAGCTGTTTTTT. The chain uses TRBV4-3 and TRBJ2-2; TRBD2 agrees at 12 bases. The CDR3 sequence is 16 residues long. Trimming cost V 4 bases and J 7 bases; bases outside gene matches: 7. Germline V CDR1 and CDR2: LGHNA, YSLEER.

The sample holds one count of this clonotype. The rearrangement links TRBV7-9 to TRBJ2-2; D gene ambiguous. Germline CDR1 is SEHNR and CDR2 is FQNEAQ (reference sequence). V was pared by 5 bases and J by 0 bases, with 10 bases between. CDR3 length: 15 amino acids. The CDR3 protein is CASSLTSSNTGELFF. The CDR3, as DNA: TGTGCCAGCAGCCTAACCAGTTCGAACACCGGGGAGCTGTTTTTT.

This clonotype was picked up many times. The chain employs TRBV4-1 and TRBJ2-2, with 9 positions matching TRBD2. CDR3 length: 15 amino acids. Germline V gene lookup returns CDR1 MGHRA and CDR2 YSYEKL. J gave up 3 bases and V 3 bases, and 2 bases lay outside the gene matches. CDR3 sequence: CASSQAGGYTGELFF. The CDR3 nucleotides read TGCGCCAGCAGCCAGGCGGGGGGGTACACCGGGGAGCTGTTTTTT.

The rearrangement joins TRBV6-5 to TRBJ2-7; TRBD1 agrees at 8 bases. The J segment lost 6 bases and the V segment lost 6 bases, leaving 4 bases of the junction unmatched. Germline V gene sequence: CDR1 MNHEY, CDR2 SVGAGI. There are 12 residues in the CDR3. In DNA, the CDR3 is TGTGCCAGCAGCATACAGGGGGGCGAGCAGTACTTC. Translating gives CASSIQGGEQYF.

Ten or more counts support this clonotype. V usage is TRBV11-2 and J usage is TRBJ2-1, with 9 bases fitting TRBD1. The CDR3 contains 18 residues. Germline loops: CDR1 SGHAT, CDR2 FQNNGV. V lost 0 bases and J lost 7; bases outside the gene matches: 13. The CDR3 loop reads CASSLEPGTGFGVNEQFF. The CDR3 DNA reads as TGTGCCAGCAGCTTAGAGCCGGGGACAGGGTTCGGCGTGAATGAGCAGTTCTTC.

This clonotype was seen only a few times. The rearrangement joins TRBV4-3 to TRBJ2-7; D may be TRBD1 (6 bases). Germline CDR1 reads LGHNA; CDR2 reads YSLEER. The CDR3 covers 17 residues. V was clipped by 0 bases and J by 4 bases, with 19 bases between them. The CDR3 nucleotides are TGCGCCAGCAGCCAAGATGGTATTCCGAGGACAGCTTACGAGCAGTACGTC. The encoded protein is CASSQDGIPRTAYEQYV.

This chain's CDR3 is CASTQRRLAGGRQYF. CDR3 bases: TGTGCCAGCACCCAACGGAGGCTAGCGGGGGGCCGGCAGTACTTC. The chain is built from TRBV7-8 and TRBJ2-7; the match to TRBD2 covers 11 bases. Trimming cost V 7 bases and J 9 bases; bases outside gene matches: 14. CDR3 length: 15 residues. CDR1 is SGHVS, CDR2 FQNEAQ, per germline.

This clonotype has a count of ten or more. The V and J genes are TRBV6-5 and TRBJ2-1; TRBD2 agrees at 7 bases. Losses at the gene ends were 0 bases for V and 7 bases for J; bases not matched to a gene: 3. From germline, CDR1 is MNHEY and CDR2 SVGAGI. The CDR3 covers 14 residues. CDR3 residues: CASSYSGGGNEQFF. In DNA form, the CDR3 reads TGTGCCAGCAGTTACTCGGGGGGGGGAAATGAGCAGTTCTTC.

The CDR3 is CAISDHRFYGYTF. The DNA of the CDR3 is TGTGCCATCAGTGATCACAGATTCTATGGCTACACCTTC. The chain recombines TRBV10-3 with TRBJ1-2; no clear D. There are 13 residues in the CDR3. The V gene lost 3 bases and the J gene lost 4 bases, with 9 bases spanning the gap. Germline CDR1 and CDR2: ENHRY and SYGVKD.

The chain carries TRBV12-3 or TRBV12-4 and TRBJ2-2; D is ambiguous. CDR3 length: 12 residues. Trimming removed 3 bases from V and 9 bases from J, with 8 bases in between. The CDR3 DNA follows: TGTGCCAGCAGTTTTCGTGTTTGGGAGCTGTTTTTT. Amino acids: CASSFRVWELFF.

This chain joins TRBV29-1 and TRBJ1-2; 9 nucleotides line up with TRBD1. Losses at the gene ends were 5 bases for V and 3 bases for J; bases not matched to a gene: 10. Germline V gives CDR1 SQVTM, CDR2 ANQGSEA. This CDR3 has 15 amino acids. This CDR3 is CSVSGTGRVDYGYTF. The CDR3 coding sequence is TGCAGCGTTTCCGGGACAGGGCGCGTTGACTATGGCTACACCTTC.

This clonotype was detected a few times. The chain joins TRBV12-3 or TRBV12-4 to TRBJ2-7; TRBD2 aligns across 8 bases. The CDR3 loop spans 15 amino acids. V shed 3 bases, J shed 0 bases, and the junction held 4 bases outside the gene matches. In DNA, the CDR3 is TGTGCCAGCAGTTTTCGGCGGGGGGCCTCCTACGAGCAGTACTTC. Translating gives CASSFRRGASYEQYF.

This clonotype was detected ten times or more. The rearrangement links TRBV5-6 to TRBJ2-6, with no clear D. V was trimmed by 4 bases and J by 0 bases, leaving 14 bases between them. CDR1 and CDR2 (germline): SGHDT, YYEEEE. This CDR3 is built from 17 residues. The DNA for the CDR3 is TGTGCCAGCAGCGGATACGAACGAAACTCTGGGGCCAACGTCCTGACTTTC. Encoded protein: CASSGYERNSGANVLTF.

This clonotype was observed a few times. This chain joins TRBV9 and TRBJ2-3; D not certain. Germline-derived CDR1 and CDR2 are SGDLS and YYNGEE. This CDR3 contains 15 residues. V lost 0 bases and J lost 3, with 11 bases in between. The CDR3 sequence is CASSVALTYTDTQYF. The CDR3, as DNA: TGTGCCAGCAGCGTAGCCCTTACTTATACAGATACGCAGTATTTT.

This clonotype was counted between two and nine times. The chain carries TRBV9 and TRBJ1-2, with a weak D call TRBD1 (5 bases). There are 15 residues in the CDR3. Trimming stripped 3 bases from V and 4 bases from J, with 16 bases between. The V gene's germline CDR1 is SGDLS and CDR2 YYNGEE. The CDR3 DNA reads as TGTGCCAGCAGCGGAGAGGGGCAGGGAATCTATGGCTACACCTTC. It translates to CASSGEGQGIYGYTF.